A selection of T cell receptor beta chains follows, all from one sample in a study of response to subunit inactivated influenza vaccine. Via MiXCR, TCRdb re-called the RT-PCR reads, giving one row per CDR3 protein. The table shows fewer than 750,000 distinct CDR3 sequences, with 11% to 15% occurring only once. Sequenced here: PBMCs from blood, sampled approximately 13 days after vaccination. The receptor set was obtained from a man aged 50 to 59 who received an inactivated influenza vaccine. Each CDR3 is given with its conserved first and last residue. Each record gives: D gene, CDR3 length, clone size, J gene, V gene, CDR3 protein, CDR3 DNA. A D gene is named only where the DNA matches it firmly. Part of the rows lack a size; the others show once, few, many or a class for expanded clones.

NA | 15 | NA | TRBJ1-1 | TRBV12-3/TRBV12-4 | CASSFVGNLGTEAFF | TGTGCCAGCAGTTTTGTCGGAAACCTGGGCACTGAAGCTTTCTTT
TRBD1 | 16 | many | TRBJ1-3 | TRBV12-3/TRBV12-4 | CASNQGGRSSGNTIYF | TGTGCCAGCAACCAGGGGGGACGGTCCTCTGGAAACACCATATATTTT
NA | 15 | NA | TRBJ2-1 | TRBV29-1 | CSVEFRGSMHNEQFF | TGCAGCGTTGAGTTCCGGGGATCCATGCACAATGAGCAGTTCTTC
NA | 13 | few | TRBJ1-5 | TRBV20-1 | CSARGLRNQPQHF | TGCAGTGCGCGAGGGCTGAGAAATCAGCCCCAGCATTTT
TRBD2 | 17 | NA | TRBJ2-3 | TRBV7-2 | CASSPWTSGKGTDTQYF | TGTGCCAGCAGCCCATGGACTAGCGGGAAGGGAACAGATACGCAGTATTTT
NA | 15 | few | TRBJ2-1 | TRBV4-2 | CASSQAGTPYNEQFF | TGTGCCAGCAGCCAAGCGGGTACCCCCTACAATGAGCAGTTCTTC
TRBD1 | 15 | NA | TRBJ2-7 | TRBV6-1 | CASSVGQGLTYEQYF | TGTGCCAGCAGTGTAGGACAGGGCTTAACCTACGAGCAGTACTTC
TRBD1 | 17 | NA | TRBJ1-2 | TRBV4-2 | CASSPTFGQDRIYGYTF | TGTGCCAGCAGCCCGACCTTCGGACAGGACCGCATCTATGGCTACACCTTC
NA | 13 | NA | TRBJ2-1 | TRBV20-1 | CSARLPPYNEQFF | TGCAGTGCTAGACTACCCCCCTACAATGAGCAGTTCTTC
TRBD1 | 14 | NA | TRBJ2-7 | TRBV6-5 | CASSWGQGSGEQYF | TGTGCCAGCAGTTGGGGACAGGGGAGCGGCGAGCAGTACTTC
NA | 16 | NA | TRBJ2-7 | TRBV4-3 | CASSQDVGGSYYEQYF | TGCGCCAGCAGCCAAGATGTGGGGGGCTCCTACTACGAGCAGTACTTC
NA | 15 | NA | TRBJ2-7 | TRBV5-6 | CASRRTLTGNYEQYF | TGTGCCAGCAGAAGGACCCTAACAGGGAATTACGAGCAGTACTTC
NA | 15 | NA | TRBJ2-7 | TRBV25-1 | CASSESQSRASEQYF | TGTGCCAGCAGTGAATCCCAGTCGCGAGCAAGCGAGCAGTACTTC
TRBD2 | 15 | many | TRBJ2-1 | TRBV9 | CASSPRTSGGVEQFF | TGTGCCAGCAGCCCGCGGACTAGCGGGGGGGTTGAGCAGTTCTTC
NA | 14 | NA | TRBJ1-1 | TRBV12-3/TRBV12-4 | CASSFGQLGTEAFF | TGTGCCAGCAGTTTCGGACAGTTGGGCACTGAAGCTTTCTTT
NA | 12 | NA | TRBJ2-1 | TRBV12-3/TRBV12-4 | CASSLIRWEQFF | TGTGCCAGCAGTTTAATCCGGTGGGAGCAGTTCTTC